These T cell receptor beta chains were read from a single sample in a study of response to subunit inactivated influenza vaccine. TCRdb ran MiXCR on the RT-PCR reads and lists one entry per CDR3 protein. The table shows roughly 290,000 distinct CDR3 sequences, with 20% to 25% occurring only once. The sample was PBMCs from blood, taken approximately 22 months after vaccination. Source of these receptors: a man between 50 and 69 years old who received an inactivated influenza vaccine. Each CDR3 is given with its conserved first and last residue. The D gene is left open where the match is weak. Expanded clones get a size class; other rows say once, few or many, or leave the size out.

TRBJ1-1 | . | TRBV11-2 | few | TGTGCCAGCAGCTTTAAGATAAACACTGAAGCTTTCTTT | CASSFKINTEAFF
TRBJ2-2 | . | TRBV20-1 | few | TGCAGTGCCCGCTCCCGGGGGAACACCGGGGAGCTGTTTTTT | CSARSRGNTGELFF
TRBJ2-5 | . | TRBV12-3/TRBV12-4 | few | TGTGCCAGCAGTATAGACAGGCTTCAAGAGACCCAGTACTTC | CASSIDRLQETQYF
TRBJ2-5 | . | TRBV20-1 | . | TGCAGTGCTTCAGTTGGTACCCAGTACTTC | CSASVGTQYF
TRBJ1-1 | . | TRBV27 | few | TGTGCCAGCAGTCCCTTTGGGGGGCAAGCTTTCTTT | CASSPFGGQAFF
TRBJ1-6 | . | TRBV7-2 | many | TGTGCCAGCAGTACCAGGTGGCAGGCTTCACCCCTCCACTTT | CASSTRWQASPLHF
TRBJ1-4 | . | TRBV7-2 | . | TGTGCCAGCAGCTTAGCCGCGTCTGGAACTAATGAAAAACTGTTTTTT | CASSLAASGTNEKLFF
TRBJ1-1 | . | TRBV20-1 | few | TGCAGTGCTAGAGTGCATTCGAACACTGAAGCTTTCTTT | CSARVHSNTEAFF
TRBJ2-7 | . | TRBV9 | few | TGTGCCAGCAGCGTAAGCGAGGGGGGTGAGCAGTACTTC | CASSVSEGGEQYF
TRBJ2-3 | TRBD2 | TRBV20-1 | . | TGCAGTGCCCCCCGGGGGGGCGGGGCAGATACGCAGTATTTT | CSAPRGGGADTQYF
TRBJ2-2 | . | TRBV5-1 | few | TGCGCCAGCAGCTTGGGGGCCGGGGCCAACACCGGGGAGCTGTTTTTT | CASSLGAGANTGELFF
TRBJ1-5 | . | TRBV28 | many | TGTGCCAGCAGTTTCCCCCGCGGGGGTTGGAGCAATCAGCCCCAGCATTTT | CASSFPRGGWSNQPQHF
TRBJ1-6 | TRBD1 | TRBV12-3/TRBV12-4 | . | TGTGCCAGCAGTATCGGACAGGACTTTTCCCCCCTCCACTTT | CASSIGQDFSPLHF
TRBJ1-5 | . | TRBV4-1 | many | TGCGCCAGCAGCCAGAACCGGGTAGAGACCCAGCATTTT | CASSQNRVETQHF
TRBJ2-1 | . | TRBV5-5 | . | TGTGCCAGCAGCTTGGCAATGGCACTCTACAATGAGCAGTTCTTC | CASSLAMALYNEQFF
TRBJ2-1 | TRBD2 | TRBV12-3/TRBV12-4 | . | TGTGCCAGCAGTTTTAAGACTAGCGGGAGTAATGAGCAGTTCTTC | CASSFKTSGSNEQFF
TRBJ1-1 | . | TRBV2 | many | TGTGCCAGCAGTGAACCAGTGGTGGGGACTGAAGCTTTCTTT | CASSEPVVGTEAFF
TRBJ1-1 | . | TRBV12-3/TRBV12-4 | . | TGTGCCAGCAGCCCCGTTCCGAGCACTGAAGCTTTCTTT | CASSPVPSTEAFF
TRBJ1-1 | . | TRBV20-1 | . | TGCAGTGCTAAGAACAGTTTGAACACTGAAGCTTTCTTT | CSAKNSLNTEAFF
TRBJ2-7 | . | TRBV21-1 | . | TGTGCCAGCAGCAAAGCGCCTCGTACGCATAGGGCTTACGAGCAGTACTTC | CASSKAPRTHRAYEQYF
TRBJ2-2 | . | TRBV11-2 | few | TGTGCCAGCAGCACCCTCCTGGTGGGCACCGGGGAGCTGTTTTTT | CASSTLLVGTGELFF
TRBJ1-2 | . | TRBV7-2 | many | TGTGCCAGCAGCTCAGGGGTGACTAACTATGGCTACACCTTC | CASSSGVTNYGYTF
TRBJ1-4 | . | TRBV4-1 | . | TGCGCCAGCAGCCAAAACTCGGGTCTAACTAATGAAAAACTGTTTTTT | CASSQNSGLTNEKLFF
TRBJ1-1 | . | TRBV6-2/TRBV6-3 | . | TGTGCCAGCAGTTACTCGAGTATCTCAGCCTACAGGGACACTGAAGCTTTCTTT | CASSYSSISAYRDTEAFF
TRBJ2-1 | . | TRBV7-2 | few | TGTGCCAGCAGCTTGCTATTGGGGGGGCTGGGAGACAATGAGCAGTTCTTC | CASSLLLGGLGDNEQFF
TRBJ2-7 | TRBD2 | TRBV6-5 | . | TGTGCCAGCAGTTACTCGATCAGCGGGAATTCCTACGAGCAGTACTTC | CASSYSISGNSYEQYF
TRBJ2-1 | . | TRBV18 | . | TGTGCCAGCTCACCTGGGGCTTCCTACAATGAGCAGTTCTTC | CASSPGASYNEQFF
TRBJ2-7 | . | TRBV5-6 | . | TGTGCCAGCAGCTTCTCCCGACAGGCCTACGAGCAGTACTTC | CASSFSRQAYEQYF
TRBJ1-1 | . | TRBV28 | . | TGTGCCAGCAGTTTATCGAGTCGGGACACTGAAGCTTTCTTT | CASSLSSRDTEAFF
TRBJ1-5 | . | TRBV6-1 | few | TGTGCCAGCAGCGAAGGTAGGGGCACGGGTCAGCCCCAGCATTTT | CASSEGRGTGQPQHF
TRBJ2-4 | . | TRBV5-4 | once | TGTGCCAGCAGCTTGAAGACTCTGAGGGGCAAAAACATTCAGTACTTC | CASSLKTLRGKNIQYF
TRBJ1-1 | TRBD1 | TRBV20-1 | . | TGCAGTGCTAGAAGAACAGGGGGCGGCACTGAAGCTTTCTTT | CSARRTGGGTEAFF
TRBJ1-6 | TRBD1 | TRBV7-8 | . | TGTGCCAGCAGCTCCCGCAGGGGGCACAATTCACCCCTCCACTTT | CASSSRRGHNSPLHF
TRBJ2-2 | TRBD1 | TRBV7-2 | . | TGTGCCAGCAGCTTAGCGCTAGACAGGGCGAACACCGGGGAGCTGTTTTTT | CASSLALDRANTGELFF
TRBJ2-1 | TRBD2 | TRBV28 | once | TGTGCCAGCAGTTTTCCTCCGGGACTAGCTGTCTACAATGAGCAGTTCTTC | CASSFPPGLAVYNEQFF
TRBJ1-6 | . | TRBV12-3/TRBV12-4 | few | TGTGCCAGCAGTTTAGGGCAGGACTATAGAACCCTCCACTTT | CASSLGQDYRTLHF
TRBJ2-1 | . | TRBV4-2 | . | TGTGCCAGCAGCCAACCAGACATTAGCTCCTACAATGAGCAGTTCTTC | CASSQPDISSYNEQFF
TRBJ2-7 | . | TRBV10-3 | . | TGTGCCATCAGTGAGGGTTACGAGCAGTACTTC | CAISEGYEQYF
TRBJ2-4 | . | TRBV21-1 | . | TGTGCCAGCACCAATGACAGGGGAATGGGAGCCAAAAACATTCAGTACTTC | CASTNDRGMGAKNIQYF
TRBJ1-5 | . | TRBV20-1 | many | TGCAGTGCTCGTCCCTCGACAGGCAATCAGCCCCAGCATTTT | CSARPSTGNQPQHF
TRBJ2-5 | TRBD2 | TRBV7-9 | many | TGTGCCAGCAGTTTAGGCGGGGGTCAAGAGACCCAGTACTTC | CASSLGGGQETQYF